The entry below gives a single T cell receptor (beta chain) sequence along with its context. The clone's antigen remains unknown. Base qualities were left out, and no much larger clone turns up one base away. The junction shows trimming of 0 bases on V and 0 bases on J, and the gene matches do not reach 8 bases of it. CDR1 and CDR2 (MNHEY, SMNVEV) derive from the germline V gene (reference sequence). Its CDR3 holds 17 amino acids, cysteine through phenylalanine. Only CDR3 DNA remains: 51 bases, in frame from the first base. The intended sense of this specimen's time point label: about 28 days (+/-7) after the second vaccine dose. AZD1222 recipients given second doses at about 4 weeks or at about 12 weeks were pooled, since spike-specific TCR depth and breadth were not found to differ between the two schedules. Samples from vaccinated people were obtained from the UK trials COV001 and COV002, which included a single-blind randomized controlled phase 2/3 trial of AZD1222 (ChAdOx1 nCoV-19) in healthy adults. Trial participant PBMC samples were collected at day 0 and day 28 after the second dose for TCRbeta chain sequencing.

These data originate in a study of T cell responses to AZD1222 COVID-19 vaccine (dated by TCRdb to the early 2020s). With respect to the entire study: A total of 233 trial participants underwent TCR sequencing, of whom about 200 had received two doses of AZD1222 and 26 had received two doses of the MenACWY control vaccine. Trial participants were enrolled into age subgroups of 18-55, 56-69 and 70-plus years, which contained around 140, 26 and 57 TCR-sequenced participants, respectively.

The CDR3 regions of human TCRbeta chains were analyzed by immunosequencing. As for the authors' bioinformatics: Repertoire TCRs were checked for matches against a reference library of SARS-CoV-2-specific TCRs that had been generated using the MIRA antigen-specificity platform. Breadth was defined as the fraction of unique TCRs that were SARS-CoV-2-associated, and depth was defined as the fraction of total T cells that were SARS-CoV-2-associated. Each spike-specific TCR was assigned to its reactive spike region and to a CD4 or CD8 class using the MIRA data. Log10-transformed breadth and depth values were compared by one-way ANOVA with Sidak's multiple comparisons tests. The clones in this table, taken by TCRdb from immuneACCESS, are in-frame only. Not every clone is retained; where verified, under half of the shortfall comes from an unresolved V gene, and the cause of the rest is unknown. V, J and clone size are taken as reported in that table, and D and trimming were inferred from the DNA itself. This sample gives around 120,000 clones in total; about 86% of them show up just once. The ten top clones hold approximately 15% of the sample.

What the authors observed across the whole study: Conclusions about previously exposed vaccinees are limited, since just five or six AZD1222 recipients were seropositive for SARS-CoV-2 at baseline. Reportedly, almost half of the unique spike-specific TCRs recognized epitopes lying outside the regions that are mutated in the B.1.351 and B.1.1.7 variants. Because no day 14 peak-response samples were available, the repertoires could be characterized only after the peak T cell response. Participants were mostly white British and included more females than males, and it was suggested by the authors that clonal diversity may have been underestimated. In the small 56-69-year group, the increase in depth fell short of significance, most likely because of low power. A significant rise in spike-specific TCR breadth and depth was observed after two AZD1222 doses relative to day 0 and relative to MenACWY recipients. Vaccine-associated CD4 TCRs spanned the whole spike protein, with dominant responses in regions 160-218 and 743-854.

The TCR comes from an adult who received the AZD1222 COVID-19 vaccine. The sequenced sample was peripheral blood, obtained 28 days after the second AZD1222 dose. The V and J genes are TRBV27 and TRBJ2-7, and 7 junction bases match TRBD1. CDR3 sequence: CASSLSMFPGGSYEQYF. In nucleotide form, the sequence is TGTGCCAGCAGTTTATCGATGTTCCCAGGGGGCTCCTACGAGCAGTACTTC.